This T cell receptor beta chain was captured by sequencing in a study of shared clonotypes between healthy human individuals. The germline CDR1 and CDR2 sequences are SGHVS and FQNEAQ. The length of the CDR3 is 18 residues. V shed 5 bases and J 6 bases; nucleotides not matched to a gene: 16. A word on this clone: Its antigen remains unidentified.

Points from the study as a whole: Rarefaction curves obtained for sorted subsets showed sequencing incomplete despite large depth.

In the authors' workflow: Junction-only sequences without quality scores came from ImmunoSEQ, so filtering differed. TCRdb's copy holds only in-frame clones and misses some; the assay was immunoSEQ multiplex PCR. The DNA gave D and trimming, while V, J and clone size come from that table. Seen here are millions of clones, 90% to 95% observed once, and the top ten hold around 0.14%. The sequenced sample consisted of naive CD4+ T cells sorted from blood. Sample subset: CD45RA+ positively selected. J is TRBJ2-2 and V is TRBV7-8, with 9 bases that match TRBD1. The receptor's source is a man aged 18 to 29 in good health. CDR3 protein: CASSRLPGTGRGPGELFF. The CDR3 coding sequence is TGTGCCAGCAGCCGCCTCCCCGGGACAGGGAGAGGGCCCGGGGAGCTGTTTTTT.